This T cell receptor beta chain came from a study of a mutant IDH1 vaccine in newly diagnosed glioma. Study in general: Administration of eight vaccinations to patients took place in weeks 1, 3, 5, 7, 11, 15, 19, 23. First vaccine doses came 4-6 weeks after radiotherapy alone, or with temozolomide cycles. Before enrollment, patients got radiotherapy alone, temozolomide alone, or mostly the combination.

Using immunoSEQ multiplex PCR, the repertoire was profiled, and TCRdb retains in-frame clones only, with some absent. The repertoire consists of around 130,000 clones, with around three quarters occurring once and the leading ten covering 5.5%. CDR3 size: 15 residues. The germline V and J ends were trimmed by 3 bases and 0 bases, with 9 bases remaining between them. Germline assignment: CDR1 MNHEY and CDR2 SMNVEV (reference sequence). Points on this clone: Its target is unknown.

Regarding time point: week 11, during vaccination. Each vaccine dose was 300 ug of mutant IDH1 20-mer peptide, with topical imiquimod. The donors had new WHO grade 3 or 4 astrocytomas; these were IDH1-mutant and ATRX-lost. The V and J genes are TRBV27 and TRBJ2-1; D uncertain. The origin of this receptor is a man aged 35 to 55 with glioma. Here the sequenced sample was PBMCs, taken from a glioma patient whose treatment included an IDH1 peptide vaccine. The CDR3 spells CASSFGGSSYNEQFF. CDR3 nucleotides: TGTGCCAGCAGTTTTGGCGGTAGCTCCTACAATGAGCAGTTCTTC.